This T cell receptor (beta chain) was recorded in a study of siplizumab effects on memory and regulatory T cells. Study-wide results and caveats: Alloreactive clones mapping to unstimulated subsets formed only a minor fraction. Major contributors to the alloresponse seemed to be naive T cells, which also appeared more diverse than memory cells. Suppressive activity of Tregs proliferating in siplizumab cultures remained unconfirmed.

Sequencing was performed with immunoSEQ multiplex PCR; in TCRdb, only in-frame clones are kept and a portion is missing. Among 50,000 to 75,000 clones, around 80% were seen once, and the ten largest hold 0.42%. This clone was seen only once. The antigen remains undetermined. The CDR3 runs to 17 residues. The germline gives CDR1 MNHNS, CDR2 SASEGT. The V and J ends lost 3 bases and 0 bases, in that order; junction bases with no gene match: 5. The chain combines TRBV6-1 with TRBJ1-5; 10 positions agree with TRBD1. The TCR was taken from a human donor in good health. Source material: memory CD4+ T cells sorted from blood. The CDR3 reads CASSDGTGDYSNQPQHF. The CDR3 DNA follows: TGTGCCAGCAGTGATGGGACAGGGGATTATAGCAATCAGCCCCAGCATTTT.